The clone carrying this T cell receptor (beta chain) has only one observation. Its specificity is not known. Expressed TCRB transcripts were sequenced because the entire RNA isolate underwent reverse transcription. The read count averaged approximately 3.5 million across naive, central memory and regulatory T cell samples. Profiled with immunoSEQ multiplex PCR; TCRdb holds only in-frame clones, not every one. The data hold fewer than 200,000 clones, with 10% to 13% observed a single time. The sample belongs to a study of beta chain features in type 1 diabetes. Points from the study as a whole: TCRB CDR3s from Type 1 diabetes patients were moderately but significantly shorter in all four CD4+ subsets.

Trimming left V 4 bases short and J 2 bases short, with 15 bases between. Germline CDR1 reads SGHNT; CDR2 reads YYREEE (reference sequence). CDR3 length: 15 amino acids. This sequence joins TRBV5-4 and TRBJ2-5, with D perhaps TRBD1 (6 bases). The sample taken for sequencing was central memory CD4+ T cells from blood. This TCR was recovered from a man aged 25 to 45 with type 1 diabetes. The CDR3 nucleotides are TGTGCCAGCAGCCAAGAGGGAACAGGGCAAGAGACCCAGTACTTC. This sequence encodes CASSQEGTGQETQYF.